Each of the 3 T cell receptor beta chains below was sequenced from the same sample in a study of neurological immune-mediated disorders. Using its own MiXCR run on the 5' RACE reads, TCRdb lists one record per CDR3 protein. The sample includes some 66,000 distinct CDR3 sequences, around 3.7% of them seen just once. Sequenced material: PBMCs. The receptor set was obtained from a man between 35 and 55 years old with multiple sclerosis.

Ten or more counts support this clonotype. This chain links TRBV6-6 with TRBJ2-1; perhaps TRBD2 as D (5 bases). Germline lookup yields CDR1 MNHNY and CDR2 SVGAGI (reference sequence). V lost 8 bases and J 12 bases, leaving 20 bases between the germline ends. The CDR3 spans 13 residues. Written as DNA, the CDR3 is TGTGCCAGCCAAACTGTCATTTCTGGGAGGCAGTTCTTC. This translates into CASQTVISGRQFF.

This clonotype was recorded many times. The CDR3 spells CAISESVRQGPGYTF. For the CDR3, the DNA is TGTGCCATCAGTGAGTCGGTGCGGCAGGGTCCTGGCTACACCTTC. The chain combines TRBV10-3 with TRBJ1-2, with a tentative D call TRBD1 (5 bases). V dropped 0 bases and J dropped 7 bases, with 15 bases sitting between them. The germline gives CDR1 ENHRY, CDR2 SYGVKD. This CDR3 has 15 residues.

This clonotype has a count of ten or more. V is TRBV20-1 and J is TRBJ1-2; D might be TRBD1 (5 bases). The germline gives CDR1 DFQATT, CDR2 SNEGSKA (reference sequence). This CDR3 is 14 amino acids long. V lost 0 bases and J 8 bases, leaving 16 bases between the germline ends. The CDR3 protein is CSARDPRGFDGYTF. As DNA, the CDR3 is TGCAGTGCTAGAGATCCGCGGGGCTTTGACGGCTACACCTTC.